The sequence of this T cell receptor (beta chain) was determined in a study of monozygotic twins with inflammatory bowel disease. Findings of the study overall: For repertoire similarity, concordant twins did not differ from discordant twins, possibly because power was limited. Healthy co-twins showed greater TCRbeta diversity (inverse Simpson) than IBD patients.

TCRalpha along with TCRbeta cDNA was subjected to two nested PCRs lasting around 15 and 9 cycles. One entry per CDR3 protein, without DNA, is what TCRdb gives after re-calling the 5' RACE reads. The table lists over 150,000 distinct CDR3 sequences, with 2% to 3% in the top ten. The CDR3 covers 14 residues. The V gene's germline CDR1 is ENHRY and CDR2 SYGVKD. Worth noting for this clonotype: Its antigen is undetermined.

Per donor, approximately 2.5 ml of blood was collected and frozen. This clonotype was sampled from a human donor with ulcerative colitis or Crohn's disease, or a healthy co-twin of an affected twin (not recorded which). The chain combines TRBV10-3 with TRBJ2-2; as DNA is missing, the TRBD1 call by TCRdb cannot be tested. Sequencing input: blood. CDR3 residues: CATGQGENTGELFF.